This TCR beta chain was identified in a study of blood T cell repertoires in COVID-19. Overall study: PBMCs, B-cell-depleted T cells, or T cells were the source of the cDNA or gDNA that made up the material.

A Seattle source enrolled patients during active infection and followed them longitudinally. Produced via immunoSEQ multiplex PCR; TCRdb's table is partial and in-frame only. The sample carries approximately 110,000 clones, 80% to 95% recorded once. CDR3 length: 14 amino acids. Germline CDR1 and CDR2: ENHRY and SYGVKD. The V and J ends lost 7 bases and 5 bases, in that order; junction bases with no gene match: 6. This receptor was identified in a man over 45 with COVID-19, enrolled during active disease. Specimen: peripheral blood. The chain couples TRBV10-3 to TRBJ2-1; 9 bases are a match to TRBD2. The chain's CDR3 is CAIKEGLANNEQFF. CDR3 coding DNA: TGTGCCATCAAGGAGGGACTAGCAAACAATGAGCAGTTCTTC.